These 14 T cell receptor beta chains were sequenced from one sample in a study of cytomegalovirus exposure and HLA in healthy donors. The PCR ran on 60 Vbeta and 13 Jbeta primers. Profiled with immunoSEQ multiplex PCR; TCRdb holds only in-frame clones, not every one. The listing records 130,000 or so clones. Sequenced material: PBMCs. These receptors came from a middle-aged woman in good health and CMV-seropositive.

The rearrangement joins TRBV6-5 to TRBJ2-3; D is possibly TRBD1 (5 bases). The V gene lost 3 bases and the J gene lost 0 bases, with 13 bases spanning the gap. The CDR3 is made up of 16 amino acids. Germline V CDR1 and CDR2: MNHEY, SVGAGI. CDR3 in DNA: TGTGCCAGCAGTTATCGTGGGGCCTCTAGCACAGATACGCAGTATTTT. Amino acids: CASSYRGASSTDTQYF.

CDR3 nucleotide sequence: TGTGCCAGCAGTATGGACAACTTCAACACTGAAGCTTTCTTT. This sequence encodes CASSMDNFNTEAFF. This chain links TRBV28 with TRBJ1-1; D perhaps matches TRBD1 (5 bases). This CDR3 is built from 14 residues. The germline V gene has CDR1 MDHEN and CDR2 SYDVKM. The V and J ends lost 5 bases and 2 bases respectively, with 12 bases between them.

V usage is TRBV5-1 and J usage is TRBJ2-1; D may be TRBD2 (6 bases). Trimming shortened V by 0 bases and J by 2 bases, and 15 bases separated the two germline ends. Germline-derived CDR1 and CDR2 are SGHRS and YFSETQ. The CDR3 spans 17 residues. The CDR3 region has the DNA TGCGCCAGCAGCTTGGGGAACGGGAGAGGGACCTACAATGAGCAGTTCTTC. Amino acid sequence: CASSLGNGRGTYNEQFF.

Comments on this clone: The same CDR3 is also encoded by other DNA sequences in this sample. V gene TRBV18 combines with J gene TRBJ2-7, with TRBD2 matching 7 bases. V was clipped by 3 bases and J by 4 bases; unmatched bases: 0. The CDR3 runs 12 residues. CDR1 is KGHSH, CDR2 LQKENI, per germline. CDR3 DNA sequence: TGTGCCAGCTCACCCGGGGGGTACGAGCAGTACTTC. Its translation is CASSPGGYEQYF.

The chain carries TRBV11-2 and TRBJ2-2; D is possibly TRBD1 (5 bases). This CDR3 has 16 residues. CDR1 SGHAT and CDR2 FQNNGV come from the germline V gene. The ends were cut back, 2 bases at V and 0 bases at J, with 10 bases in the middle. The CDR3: CASSLFRQSNTGELFF. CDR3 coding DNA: TGTGCCAGCAGCTTATTTAGACAGTCGAACACCGGGGAGCTGTTTTTT.

For the CDR3, the DNA is TGCGCCAGCAGATCGGGACTTACTAGCACAGATACGCAGTATTTT. Translated, it gives CASRSGLTSTDTQYF. V gene TRBV5-1 combines with J gene TRBJ2-3; D is possibly TRBD2 (6 bases). CDR1 is SGHRS, CDR2 YFSETQ, per germline. The CDR3 length is 15 residues. V lost 5 bases, J lost 0 bases, and 13 bases lay in between.

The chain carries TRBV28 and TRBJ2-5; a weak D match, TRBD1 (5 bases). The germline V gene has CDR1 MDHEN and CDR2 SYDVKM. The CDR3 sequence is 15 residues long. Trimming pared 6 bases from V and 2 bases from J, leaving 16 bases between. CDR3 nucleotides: TGTGCCAGCAGCCACAGCACATCAGGGCAAGAGACCCAGTACTTC. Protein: CASSHSTSGQETQYF.

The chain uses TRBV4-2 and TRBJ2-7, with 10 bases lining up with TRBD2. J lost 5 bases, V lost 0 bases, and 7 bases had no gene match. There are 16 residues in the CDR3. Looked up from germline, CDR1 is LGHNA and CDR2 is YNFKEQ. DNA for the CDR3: TGTGCCAGCAGCCAAGAGGGCGGGACTAGCGCGAACGAGCAGTACTTC. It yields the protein CASSQEGGTSANEQYF.

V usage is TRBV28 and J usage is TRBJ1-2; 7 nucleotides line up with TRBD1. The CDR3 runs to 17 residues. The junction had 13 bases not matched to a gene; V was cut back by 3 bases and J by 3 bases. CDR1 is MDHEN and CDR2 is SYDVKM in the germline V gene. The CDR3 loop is CASSFTPRDRADYGYTF. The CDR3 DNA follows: TGTGCCAGCAGTTTTACCCCCCGCGACAGGGCAGACTATGGCTACACCTTC.

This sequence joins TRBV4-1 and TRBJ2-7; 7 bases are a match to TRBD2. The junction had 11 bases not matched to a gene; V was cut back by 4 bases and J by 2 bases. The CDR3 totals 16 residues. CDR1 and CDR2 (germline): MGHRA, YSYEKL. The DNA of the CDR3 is TGCGCCAGCAGCCTAGAACGGGGGGTTAGCGCCTACGAGCAGTACTTC. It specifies CASSLERGVSAYEQYF.

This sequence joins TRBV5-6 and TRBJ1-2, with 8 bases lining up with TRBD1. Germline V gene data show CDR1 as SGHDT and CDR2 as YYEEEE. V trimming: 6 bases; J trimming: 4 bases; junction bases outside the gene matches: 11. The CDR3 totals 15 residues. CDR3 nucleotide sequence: TGTGCCAGCATCCTTGGGTTAACAGGGGGCTATGGCTACACCTTC. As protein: CASILGLTGGYGYTF.

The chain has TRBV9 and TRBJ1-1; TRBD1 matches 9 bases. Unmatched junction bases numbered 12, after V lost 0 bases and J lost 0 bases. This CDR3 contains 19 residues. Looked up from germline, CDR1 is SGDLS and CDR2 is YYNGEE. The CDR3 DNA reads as TGTGCCAGCAGCGTAGATATTATTGGGGGACAGGGATTGAACACTGAAGCTTTCTTT. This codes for CASSVDIIGGQGLNTEAFF.

CDR3 DNA: TGCGCCAGCAGTGACCAGGGACTAACCTCCTACGAGCAGTACTTC. Its protein is CASSDQGLTSYEQYF. The chain joins TRBV10-1 to TRBJ2-7; 7 bases are shared with TRBD2. The length of the CDR3 is 15 residues. V trimming: 3 bases; J trimming: 0 bases; junction bases outside the gene matches: 5. CDR1 is WNHNN and CDR2 is SYGVQD in the germline V gene (reference sequence).

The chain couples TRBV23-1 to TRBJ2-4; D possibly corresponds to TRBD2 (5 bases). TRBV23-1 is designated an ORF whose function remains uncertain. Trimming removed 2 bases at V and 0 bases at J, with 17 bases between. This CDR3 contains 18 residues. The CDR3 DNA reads TGCGCCAGCAGTCAAGCACCAGTTTTGAGGGTAGCCAAAAACATTCAGTACTTC. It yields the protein CASSQAPVLRVAKNIQYF.